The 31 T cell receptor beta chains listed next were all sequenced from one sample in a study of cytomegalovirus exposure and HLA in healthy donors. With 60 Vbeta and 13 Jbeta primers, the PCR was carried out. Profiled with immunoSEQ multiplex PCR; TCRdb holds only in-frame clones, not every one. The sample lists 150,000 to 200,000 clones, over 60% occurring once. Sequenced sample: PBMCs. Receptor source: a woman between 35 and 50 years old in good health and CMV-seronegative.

In nucleotides, the CDR3 is TGTGCCAGCAGCTTATACGTAAGAGTAACTGAAGCTTTCTTT. The encoded protein is CASSLYVRVTEAFF. This chain joins TRBV7-2 and TRBJ1-1; no firm D call. Germline V gives CDR1 SGHTA, CDR2 FQGNSA. Trimming removed 2 bases at V and 5 bases at J, with 12 bases between. The CDR3 consists of 14 residues.

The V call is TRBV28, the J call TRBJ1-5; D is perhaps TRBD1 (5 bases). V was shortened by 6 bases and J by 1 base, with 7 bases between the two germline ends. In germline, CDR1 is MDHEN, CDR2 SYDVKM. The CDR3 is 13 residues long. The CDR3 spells CASRRQSNQPQHF. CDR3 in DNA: TGTGCCAGCAGAAGACAGAGCAATCAGCCCCAGCATTTT.

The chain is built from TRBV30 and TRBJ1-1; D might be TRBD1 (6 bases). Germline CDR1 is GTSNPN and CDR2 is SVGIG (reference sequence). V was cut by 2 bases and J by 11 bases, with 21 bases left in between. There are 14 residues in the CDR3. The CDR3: CAWSPTGGPGDAFF. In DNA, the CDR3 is TGTGCCTGGAGTCCCACCGGAGGCCCAGGGGACGCTTTCTTT. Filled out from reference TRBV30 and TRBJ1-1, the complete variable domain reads SQTIHQWPATLVQPVGSPLSLECTVEGTSNPNLYWYRQAAGRGLQLLFYSVGIGQISSEVPQNLSASRPQDRQFILSSKKLLLSDSGFYLCAWSPTGGPGDAFFGQGTRLTVV.

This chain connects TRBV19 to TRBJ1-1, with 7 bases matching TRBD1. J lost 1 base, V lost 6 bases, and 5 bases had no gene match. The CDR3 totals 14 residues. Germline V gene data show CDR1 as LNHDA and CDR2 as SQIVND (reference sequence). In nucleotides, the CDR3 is TGTGCCAGTAGGCTAGGGACAGCGAACACTGAAGCTTTCTTT. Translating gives CASRLGTANTEAFF.

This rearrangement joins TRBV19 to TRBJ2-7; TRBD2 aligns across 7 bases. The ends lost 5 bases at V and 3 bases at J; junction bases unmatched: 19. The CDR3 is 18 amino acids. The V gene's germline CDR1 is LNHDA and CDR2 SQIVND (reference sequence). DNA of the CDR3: TGTGCCAGTAGTCCCAGCACCCTTCTAGCGGTAGAGCTCTACGAGCAGTACGTC. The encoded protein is CASSPSTLLAVELYEQYV.

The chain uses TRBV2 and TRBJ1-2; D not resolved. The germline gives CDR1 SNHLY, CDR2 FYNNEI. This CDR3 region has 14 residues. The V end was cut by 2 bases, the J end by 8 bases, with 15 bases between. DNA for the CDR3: TGTGCCAGCAGTGAAAGGATGGCCGCGGGGGGCTACACCTTC. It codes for CASSERMAAGGYTF.

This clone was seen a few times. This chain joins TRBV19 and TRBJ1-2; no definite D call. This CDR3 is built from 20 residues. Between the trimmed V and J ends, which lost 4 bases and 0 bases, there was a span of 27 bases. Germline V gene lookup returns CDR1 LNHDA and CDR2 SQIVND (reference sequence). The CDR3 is CASSTPSNRGPNPSNYGYTF. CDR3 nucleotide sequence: TGTGCCAGTAGTACTCCTTCCAACCGAGGGCCCAACCCCTCTAACTATGGCTACACCTTC.

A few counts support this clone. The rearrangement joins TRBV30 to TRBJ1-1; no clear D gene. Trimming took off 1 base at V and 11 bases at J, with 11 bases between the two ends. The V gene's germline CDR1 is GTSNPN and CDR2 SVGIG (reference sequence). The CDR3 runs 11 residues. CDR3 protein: CAWSGGVGAFF. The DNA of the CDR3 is TGTGCCTGGAGTGGCGGGGTAGGGGCTTTCTTT.

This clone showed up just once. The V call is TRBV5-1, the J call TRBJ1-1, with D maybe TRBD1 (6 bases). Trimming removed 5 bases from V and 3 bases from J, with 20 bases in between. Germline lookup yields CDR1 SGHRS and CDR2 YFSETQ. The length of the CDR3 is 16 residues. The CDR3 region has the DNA TGCGCCAGCAGGCCTTCCGGGGGGGCCAGGGACACTGAAGCTTTCTTT. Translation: CASRPSGGARDTEAFF.

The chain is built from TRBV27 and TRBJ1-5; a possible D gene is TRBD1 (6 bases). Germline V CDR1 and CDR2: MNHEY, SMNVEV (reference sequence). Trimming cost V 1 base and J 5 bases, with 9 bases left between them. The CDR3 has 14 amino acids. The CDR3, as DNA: TGTGCCAGCAGTTTATGGGCAGGGGATCAGCCCCAGCATTTT. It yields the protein CASSLWAGDQPQHF.

CDR3 amino acids: CASNEGWEQFF. The DNA of the CDR3 is TGTGCCAGTAACGAGGGTTGGGAGCAGTTCTTC. The chain is built from TRBV19 and TRBJ2-1, with D possibly TRBD2 on 5 matching bases. With 7 bases removed from V and 10 bases from J, the gap between germline ends came to 11 bases. The CDR3 is 11 amino acids. Germline CDR1 reads LNHDA; CDR2 reads SQIVND (reference sequence).

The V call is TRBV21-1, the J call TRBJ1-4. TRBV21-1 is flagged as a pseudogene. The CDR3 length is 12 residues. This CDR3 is CASSKGEEKLFF. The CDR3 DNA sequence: TGTGCCAGCAGCAAAGGGGAGGAAAAACTGTTTTTT.

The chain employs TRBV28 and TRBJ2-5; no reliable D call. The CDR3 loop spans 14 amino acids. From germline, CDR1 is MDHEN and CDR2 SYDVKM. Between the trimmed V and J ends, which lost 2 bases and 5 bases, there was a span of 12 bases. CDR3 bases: TGTGCCAGCAGTTTAGGTAACAGAGTTGAGACCCAGTACTTC. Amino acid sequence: CASSLGNRVETQYF.

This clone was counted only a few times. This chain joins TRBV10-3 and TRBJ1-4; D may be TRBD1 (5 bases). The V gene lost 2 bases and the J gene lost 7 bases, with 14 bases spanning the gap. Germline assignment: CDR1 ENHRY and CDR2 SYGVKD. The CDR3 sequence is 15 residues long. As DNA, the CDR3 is TGTGCCATCAGTGAGGAGGACACCCGCGGTGAAAAACTGTTTTTT. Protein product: CAISEEDTRGEKLFF.

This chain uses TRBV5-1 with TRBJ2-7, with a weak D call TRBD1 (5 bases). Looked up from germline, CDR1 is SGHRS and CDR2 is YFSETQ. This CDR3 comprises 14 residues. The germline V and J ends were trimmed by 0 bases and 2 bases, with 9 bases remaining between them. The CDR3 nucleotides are TGCGCCAGCAGCTTGGAGGGGAAGACCTACGAGCAGTACTTC. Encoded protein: CASSLEGKTYEQYF.

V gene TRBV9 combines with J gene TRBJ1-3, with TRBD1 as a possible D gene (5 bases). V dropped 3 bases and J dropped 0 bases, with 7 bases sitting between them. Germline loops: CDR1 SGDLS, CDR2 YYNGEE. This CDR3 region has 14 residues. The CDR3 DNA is TGTGCCAGCAGCGGACAGAGCTCTGGAAACACCATATATTTT. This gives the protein CASSGQSSGNTIYF. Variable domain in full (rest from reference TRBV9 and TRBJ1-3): DSGVTQTPKHLITATGQRVTLRCSPRSGDLSVYWYQQSLDQGLQFLIQYYNGEERAKGNILERFSAQQFPDLHSELNLSSLELGDSALYFCASSGQSSGNTIYFGEGSWLTVV.

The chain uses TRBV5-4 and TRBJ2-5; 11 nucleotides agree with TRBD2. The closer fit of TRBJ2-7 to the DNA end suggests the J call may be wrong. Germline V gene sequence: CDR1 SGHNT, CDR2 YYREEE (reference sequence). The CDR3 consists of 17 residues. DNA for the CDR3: TGTGCCAGCAGCCCACCCCCCACTAGCGGGAGATGGGACGAGCAGTACTTC. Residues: CASSPPPTSGRWDEQYF.

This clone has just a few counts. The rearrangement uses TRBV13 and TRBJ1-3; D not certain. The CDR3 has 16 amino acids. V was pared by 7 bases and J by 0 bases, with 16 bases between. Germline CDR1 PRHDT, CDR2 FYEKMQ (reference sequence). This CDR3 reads CASTTLSSSSGNTIYF. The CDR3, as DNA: TGTGCCAGCACCACCCTCAGTAGCAGCTCTGGAAACACCATATATTTT.

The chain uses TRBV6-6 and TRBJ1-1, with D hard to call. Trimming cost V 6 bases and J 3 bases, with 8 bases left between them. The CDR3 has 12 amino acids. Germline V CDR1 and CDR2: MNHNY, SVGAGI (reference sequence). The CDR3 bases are TGTGCCAGCAGCGAGATGTACACTGAAGCTTTCTTT. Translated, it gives CASSEMYTEAFF.

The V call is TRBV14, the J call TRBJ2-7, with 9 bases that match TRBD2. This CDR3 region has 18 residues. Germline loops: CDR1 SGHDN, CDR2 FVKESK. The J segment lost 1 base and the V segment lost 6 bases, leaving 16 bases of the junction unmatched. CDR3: CASRLRAGGQHSSYEQYF. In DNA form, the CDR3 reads TGTGCCAGCAGACTTAGAGCGGGAGGCCAACATTCATCCTACGAGCAGTACTTC. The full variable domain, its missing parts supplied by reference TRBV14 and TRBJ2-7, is EAGVTQFPSHSVIEKGQTVTLRCDPISGHDNLYWYRRVMGKEIKFLLHFVKESKQDESGMPNNRFLAERTGGTYSTLKVQPAELEDSGVYFCASRLRAGGQHSSYEQYFGPGTRLTVT.

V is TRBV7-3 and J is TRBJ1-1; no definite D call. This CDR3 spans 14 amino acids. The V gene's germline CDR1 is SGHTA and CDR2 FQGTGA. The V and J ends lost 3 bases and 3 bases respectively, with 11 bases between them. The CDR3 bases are TGTGCCAGCAGCTTGAGGGTTCGGGACACTGAAGCTTTCTTT. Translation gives CASSLRVRDTEAFF.

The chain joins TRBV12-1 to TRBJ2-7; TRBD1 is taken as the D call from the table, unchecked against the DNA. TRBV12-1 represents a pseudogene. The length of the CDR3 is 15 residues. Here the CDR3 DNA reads TGTGCCAGCAGCTTTGGGCAGGTGAGCTCCTACGAGCAGTACGTC. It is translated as CASSFGQVSSYEQYV.

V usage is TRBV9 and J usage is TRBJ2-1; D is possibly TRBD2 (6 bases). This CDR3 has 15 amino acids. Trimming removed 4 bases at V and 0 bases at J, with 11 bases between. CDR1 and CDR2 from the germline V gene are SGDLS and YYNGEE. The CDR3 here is CASSLGSLSYNEQFF. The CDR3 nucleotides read TGTGCCAGCAGCCTCGGGAGTCTCTCCTACAATGAGCAGTTCTTC.

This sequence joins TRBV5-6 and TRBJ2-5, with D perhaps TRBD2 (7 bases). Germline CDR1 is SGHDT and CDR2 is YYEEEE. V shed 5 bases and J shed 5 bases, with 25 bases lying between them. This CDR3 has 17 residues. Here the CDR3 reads CASSPTAWGASGETQYF. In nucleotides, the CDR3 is TGTGCCAGCAGTCCGACCGCCTGGGGGGCTAGCGGCGAGACCCAGTACTTC.

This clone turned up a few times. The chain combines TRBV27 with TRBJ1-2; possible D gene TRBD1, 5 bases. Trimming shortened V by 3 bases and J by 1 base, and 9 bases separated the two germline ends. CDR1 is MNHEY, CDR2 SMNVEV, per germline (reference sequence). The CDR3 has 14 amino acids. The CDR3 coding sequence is TGTGCCAGCAGTTTGTCAGGGAATAACTATGGCTACACCTTC. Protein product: CASSLSGNNYGYTF.

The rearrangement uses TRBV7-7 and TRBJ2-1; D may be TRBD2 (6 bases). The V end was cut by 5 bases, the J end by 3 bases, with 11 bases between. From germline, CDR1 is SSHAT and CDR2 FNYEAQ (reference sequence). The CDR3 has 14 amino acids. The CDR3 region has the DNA TGTGCCAGCAGCCCCTCGGGACTCTACAATGAGCAGTTCTTC. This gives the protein CASSPSGLYNEQFF.

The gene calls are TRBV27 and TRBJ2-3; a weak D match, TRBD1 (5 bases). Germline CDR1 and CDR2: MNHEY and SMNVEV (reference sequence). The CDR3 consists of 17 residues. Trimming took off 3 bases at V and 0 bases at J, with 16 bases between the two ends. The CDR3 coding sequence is TGTGCCAGCAGTTTGCTAGGGGCGGACCTAAGCACAGATACGCAGTATTTT. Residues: CASSLLGADLSTDTQYF.

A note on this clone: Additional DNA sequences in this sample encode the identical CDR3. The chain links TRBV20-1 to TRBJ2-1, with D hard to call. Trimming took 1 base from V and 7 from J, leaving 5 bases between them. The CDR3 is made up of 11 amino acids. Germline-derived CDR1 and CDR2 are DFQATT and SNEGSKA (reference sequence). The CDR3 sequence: CSARGLNEQFF. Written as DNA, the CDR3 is TGCAGTGCTAGAGGGCTGAATGAGCAGTTCTTC.

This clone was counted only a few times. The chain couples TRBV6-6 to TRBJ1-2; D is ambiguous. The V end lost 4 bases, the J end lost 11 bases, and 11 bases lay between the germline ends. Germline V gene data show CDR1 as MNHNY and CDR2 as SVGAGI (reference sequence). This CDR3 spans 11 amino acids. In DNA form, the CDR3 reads TGTGCCAGCAGTTGGGAGGGTTCATACACCTTC. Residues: CASSWEGSYTF.

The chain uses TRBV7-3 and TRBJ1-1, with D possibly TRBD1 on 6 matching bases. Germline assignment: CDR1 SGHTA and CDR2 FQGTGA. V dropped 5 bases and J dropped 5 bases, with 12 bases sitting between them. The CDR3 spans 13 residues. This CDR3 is CASSLQGSTEAFF. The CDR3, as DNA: TGTGCCAGCAGCCTACAGGGATCTACTGAAGCTTTCTTT.

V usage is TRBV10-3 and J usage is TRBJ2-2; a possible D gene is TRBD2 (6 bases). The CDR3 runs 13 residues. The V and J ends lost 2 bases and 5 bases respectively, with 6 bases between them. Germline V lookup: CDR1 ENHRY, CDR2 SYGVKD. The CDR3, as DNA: TGTGCCATCAGTGAGCGGGAGACCGGGGAGCTGTTTTTT. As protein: CAISERETGELFF.